Below, 5 T cell receptor beta chains from the same sample are listed, as sequenced in a study of blood T cell repertoires in COVID-19. Measured with immunoSEQ multiplex PCR; TCRdb has only the in-frame clones, and not every one. This sample has more than 200,000 clones; roughly 80% occur once, and the top ten carry roughly 2.6%. The specimen sequenced was peripheral blood. Receptors originate from a woman aged 40 to 49 with active or convalescent COVID-19.

J is TRBJ2-1 and V is TRBV14, with TRBD2 matching over 9 bases. This CDR3 is 17 amino acids long. V was pared by 0 bases and J by 9 bases, with 12 bases of the junction left unmatched. The germline gives CDR1 SGHDN, CDR2 FVKESK. The CDR3 protein is CASSQERSRGGATEQFF. The DNA for the CDR3 is TGTGCCAGCAGCCAAGAACGGTCTCGCGGGGGGGCCACTGAGCAGTTCTTC.

This clone was picked up a small number of times. The chain recombines TRBV30 with TRBJ1-4; 10 nucleotides align to TRBD1. The V gene end was trimmed by 1 base and the J gene end by 7 bases; junction bases not matched to a gene: 6. CDR1 is GTSNPN and CDR2 is SVGIG in the germline V gene (reference sequence). The CDR3 has 15 residues. CDR3 in amino acids: CAWSARQGAVEKLFF. In nucleotides, the CDR3 is TGTGCCTGGAGTGCCAGACAGGGGGCTGTTGAAAAACTGTTTTTT.

The rearrangement uses TRBV5-1 and TRBJ1-2; no clear D gene. The CDR3 covers 13 residues. Trimming removed 4 bases from V and 8 bases from J, with 15 bases in between. Germline-derived CDR1 and CDR2 are SGHRS and YFSETQ. CDR3 region: CASSQGLGRGYTF. The CDR3 nucleotides are TGCGCCAGCAGCCAAGGACTTGGTAGAGGCTACACCTTC.

The chain uses TRBV19 and TRBJ1-4; possible D gene TRBD1, 5 bases. V was shortened by 4 bases and J by 4 bases, with 16 bases between the two germline ends. This CDR3 is 16 amino acids long. Per the germline V gene, CDR1 is LNHDA and CDR2 is SQIVND (reference sequence). In DNA form, the CDR3 reads TGTGCCAGTAGTAGCCGGGGGGGAACCGATAATGAAAAACTGTTTTTT. The encoded protein is CASSSRGGTDNEKLFF.

This chain joins TRBV7-8 and TRBJ1-2; D not resolved. V shed 5 bases and J shed 1 base, with 8 bases lying between them. The CDR3 is 13 amino acids. CDR1 is SGHVS, CDR2 FQNEAQ, per germline. Here the CDR3 reads CASSLTYNYGYTF. The DNA of the CDR3 is TGTGCCAGCAGCCTCACATATAACTATGGCTACACCTTC. The variable domain in full, completed from reference TRBV7-8 and TRBJ1-2, reads GAGVSQSPRYKVAKRGQDVALRCDPISGHVSLFWYQQALGQGPEFLTYFQNEAQLDKSGLPSDRFFAERPEGSVSTLKIQRTQQEDSAVYLCASSLTYNYGYTFGSGTRLTVV.